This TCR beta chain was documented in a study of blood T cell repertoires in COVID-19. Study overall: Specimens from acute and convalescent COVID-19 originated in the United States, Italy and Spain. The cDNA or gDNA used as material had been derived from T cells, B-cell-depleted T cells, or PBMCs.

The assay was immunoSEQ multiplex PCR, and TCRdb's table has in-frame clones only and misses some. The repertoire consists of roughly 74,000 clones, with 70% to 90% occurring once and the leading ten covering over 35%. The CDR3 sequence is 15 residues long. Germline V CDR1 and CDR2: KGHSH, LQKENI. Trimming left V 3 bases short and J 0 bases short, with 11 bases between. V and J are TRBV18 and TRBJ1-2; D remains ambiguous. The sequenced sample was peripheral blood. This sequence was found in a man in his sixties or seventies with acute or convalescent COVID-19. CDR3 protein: CASSPLENPNYGYTF. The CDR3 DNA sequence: TGTGCCAGCTCACCTTTAGAAAACCCTAACTATGGCTACACCTTC. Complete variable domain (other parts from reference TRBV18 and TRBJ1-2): NAGVMQNPRHLVRRRGQEARLRCSPMKGHSHVYWYRQLPEEGLKFMVYLQKENIIDESGMPKERFSAEFPKEGPSILRIQQVVRGDSAAYFCASSPLENPNYGYTFGSGTRLTVV.